Listed below are T cell receptor beta chains from one sample, sequenced in a study of cytomegalovirus exposure and HLA in healthy donors. Using immunoSEQ multiplex PCR, the repertoire was profiled, and TCRdb retains in-frame clones only, with some absent. The sample has approximately 81,000 clones, approximately 81% seen once. The source material was PBMCs. These receptors were obtained from a woman between 45 and 60 years old in good health and CMV-seropositive. The CDR3 runs from the conserved cysteine through the conserved F or W. Each record gives: CDR3 protein, CDR3 DNA, J gene, V gene, D gene, clone size. A D gene is named only where the DNA matches it firmly. Clone size, where shown, is once, few, many, or a class for clones that have expanded.

CDR3aa: CASSPGTDNMNEKLFF
CDR3nt: TGTGCCAGCAGCCCCGGGACAGACAACATGAATGAAAAACTGTTTTTT
j_gene: TRBJ1-4
v_gene: TRBV2
d_gene: TRBD1
abundance: NA

CDR3aa: CASSYYNNEQFF
CDR3nt: TGTGCCAGCAGCTACTACAACAATGAGCAGTTCTTC
j_gene: TRBJ2-1
v_gene: TRBV7-2
d_gene: NA
abundance: NA

CDR3aa: CASSLGTSGMSRSYNEQFF
CDR3nt: TGTGCCAGCAGTTTAGGGACTAGCGGGATGTCGAGGTCCTACAATGAGCAGTTCTTC
j_gene: TRBJ2-1
v_gene: TRBV27
d_gene: TRBD2
abundance: NA

CDR3aa: CASSAPAASGSYNEQFF
CDR3nt: TGTGCCAGCAGCGCCCCGGCGGCTAGCGGTTCCTACAATGAGCAGTTCTTC
j_gene: TRBJ2-1
v_gene: TRBV9
d_gene: TRBD2
abundance: NA

CDR3aa: CASTPGGTNTGELFF
CDR3nt: TGTGCCAGCACCCCCGGCGGGACGAACACCGGGGAGCTGTTTTTT
j_gene: TRBJ2-2
v_gene: TRBV9
d_gene: NA
abundance: NA

CDR3aa: CASSFPSSYEQYF
CDR3nt: TGTGCCAGCAGCTTCCCGAGCTCCTACGAGCAGTACTTC
j_gene: TRBJ2-7
v_gene: TRBV7-9
d_gene: NA
abundance: NA

CDR3aa: CASSLGSGEQYF
CDR3nt: TGTGCCAGCAGCTTAGGTTCCGGGGAGCAGTACTTC
j_gene: TRBJ2-7
v_gene: TRBV7-9
d_gene: NA
abundance: few

CDR3aa: CASSRSGTSGGLNF
CDR3nt: TGTGCCAGCAGCCGCTCGGGGACTAGCGGGGGATTGAACTTC
j_gene: TRBJ2-7
v_gene: TRBV7-9
d_gene: TRBD2
abundance: once

CDR3aa: CASSLTDRVINGYTF
CDR3nt: TGTGCCAGCTCACTAACCGACAGGGTGATAAATGGCTACACCTTC
j_gene: TRBJ1-2
v_gene: TRBV18
d_gene: TRBD1
abundance: NA

CDR3aa: CASSPTSSSSYNEQFF
CDR3nt: TGTGCCAGCAGCCCGACCTCCTCTAGCTCCTACAATGAGCAGTTCTTC
j_gene: TRBJ2-1
v_gene: TRBV9
d_gene: NA
abundance: NA

CDR3aa: CASSLGRVISGANVLTF
CDR3nt: TGTGCCAGCAGTTTGGGCAGGGTAATATCTGGGGCCAACGTCCTGACTTTC
j_gene: TRBJ2-6
v_gene: TRBV28
d_gene: NA
abundance: NA

CDR3aa: CAWSAPHRGDGYTF
CDR3nt: TGTGCCTGGAGTGCCCCTCACAGGGGAGATGGCTACACCTTC
j_gene: TRBJ1-2
v_gene: TRBV30
d_gene: TRBD1
abundance: NA

CDR3aa: CASSLSPPLGRTEAFF
CDR3nt: TGTGCCAGCAGTTTATCGCCCCCCCTGGGCAGAACTGAAGCTTTCTTT
j_gene: TRBJ1-1
v_gene: TRBV27
d_gene: NA
abundance: NA

CDR3aa: CASSLAEQGHIQYF
CDR3nt: TGTGCCAGCAGCTTAGCCGAACAGGGTCACATTCAGTACTTC
j_gene: TRBJ2-4
v_gene: TRBV7-9
d_gene: NA
abundance: NA

CDR3aa: CASRLGYSNQPQHF
CDR3nt: TGTGCCAGCAGACTAGGGTATAGCAATCAGCCCCAGCATTTT
j_gene: TRBJ1-5
v_gene: TRBV2
d_gene: NA
abundance: few

CDR3aa: CASSLFVGGSYGGTDTQYF
CDR3nt: TGTGCCAGCAGCTTGTTTGTGGGCGGGAGCTACGGAGGCACAGATACGCAGTATTTT
j_gene: TRBJ2-3
v_gene: TRBV5-6
d_gene: TRBD2
abundance: once

CDR3aa: CASSQDDGGANTGELFF
CDR3nt: TGCGCCAGCAGCCAAGATGACGGCGGGGCGAACACCGGGGAGCTGTTTTTT
j_gene: TRBJ2-2
v_gene: TRBV4-1
d_gene: NA
abundance: few

CDR3aa: CASSLGQRGEETQYF
CDR3nt: TGTGCCAGCAGCTTGGGGCAGCGGGGGGAAGAGACCCAGTACTTC
j_gene: TRBJ2-5
v_gene: TRBV5-4
d_gene: TRBD2
abundance: NA

CDR3aa: CASSGASGSKDTQYF
CDR3nt: TGTGCCAGTAGTGGGGCTAGCGGGAGTAAAGATACGCAGTATTTT
j_gene: TRBJ2-3
v_gene: TRBV19
d_gene: TRBD2
abundance: NA

CDR3aa: CASSDGLAGVREQFF
CDR3nt: TGTGCCAGCAGCGACGGACTAGCGGGAGTGCGTGAGCAGTTCTTC
j_gene: TRBJ2-1
v_gene: TRBV9
d_gene: TRBD2
abundance: NA

CDR3aa: CASSLGAGSGETQYF
CDR3nt: TGTGCCAGCAGCTTAGGGGCTGGGTCTGGAGAGACCCAGTACTTC
j_gene: TRBJ2-5
v_gene: TRBV7-9
d_gene: NA
abundance: NA

CDR3aa: CASSLGGPNTGELFF
CDR3nt: TGTGCCAGCAGCTTGGGTGGGCCTAACACCGGGGAGCTGTTTTTT
j_gene: TRBJ2-2
v_gene: TRBV7-9
d_gene: NA
abundance: few

CDR3aa: CASSLAPGVNEQFF
CDR3nt: TGCGCCAGCAGCTTGGCTCCGGGTGTCAATGAGCAGTTCTTC
j_gene: TRBJ2-1
v_gene: TRBV5-1
d_gene: NA
abundance: NA

CDR3aa: CASSVGPHQVDEQFF
CDR3nt: TGTGCCAGCAGCGTAGGCCCTCACCAGGTTGATGAGCAGTTCTTC
j_gene: TRBJ2-1
v_gene: TRBV9
d_gene: NA
abundance: NA

CDR3aa: CASSAKAEGYGYTF
CDR3nt: TGTGCCAGCAGCGCGAAGGCCGAGGGCTATGGCTACACCTTC
j_gene: TRBJ1-2
v_gene: TRBV9
d_gene: NA
abundance: NA

CDR3aa: CASSSGGRDYGYTF
CDR3nt: TGTGCCAGCAGCTCGGGGGGCAGAGACTATGGCTACACCTTC
j_gene: TRBJ1-2
v_gene: TRBV5-4
d_gene: NA
abundance: NA

CDR3aa: CASSEKGSRVETQYF
CDR3nt: TGTGCCAGCAGTGAAAAAGGGTCGAGGGTCGAGACCCAGTACTTC
j_gene: TRBJ2-5
v_gene: TRBV2
d_gene: NA
abundance: NA

CDR3aa: CASSLAGGYEQYF
CDR3nt: TGTGCCAGCAGCTTAGCAGGGGGCTACGAGCAGTACTTC
j_gene: TRBJ2-7
v_gene: TRBV7-6
d_gene: NA
abundance: NA

CDR3aa: CASSQQGQGTYEQYF
CDR3nt: TGTGCCAGCAGCCAACAAGGTCAGGGGACCTACGAGCAGTACTTC
j_gene: TRBJ2-7
v_gene: TRBV4-2
d_gene: NA
abundance: NA

CDR3aa: CASRKSGSTQYF
CDR3nt: TGTGCCAGCAGAAAGAGCGGGAGTACGCAGTATTTT
j_gene: TRBJ2-3
v_gene: TRBV27
d_gene: TRBD2
abundance: NA

CDR3aa: CASSAGVWTEAFF
CDR3nt: TGTGCCAGCAGCGCAGGGGTTTGGACTGAAGCTTTCTTT
j_gene: TRBJ1-1
v_gene: TRBV9
d_gene: NA
abundance: NA

CDR3aa: CASIPRQGSSGNTIYF
CDR3nt: TGTGCCAGCATCCCCCGGCAGGGCAGCTCTGGAAACACCATATATTTT
j_gene: TRBJ1-3
v_gene: TRBV7-8
d_gene: NA
abundance: NA